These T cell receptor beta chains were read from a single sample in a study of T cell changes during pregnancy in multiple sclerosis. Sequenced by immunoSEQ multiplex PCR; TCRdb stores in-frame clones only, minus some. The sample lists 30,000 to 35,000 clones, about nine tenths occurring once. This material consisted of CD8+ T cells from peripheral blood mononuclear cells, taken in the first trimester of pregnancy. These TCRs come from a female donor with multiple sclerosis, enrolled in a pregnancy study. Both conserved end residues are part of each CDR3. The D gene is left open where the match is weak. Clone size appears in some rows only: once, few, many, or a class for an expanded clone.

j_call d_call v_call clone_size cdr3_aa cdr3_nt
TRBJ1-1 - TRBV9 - CASSPGVMNTEAFF TGTGCCAGCAGCCCCGGGGTCATGAACACTGAAGCTTTCTTT
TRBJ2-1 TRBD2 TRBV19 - CASSIAGGLAGDDEQFF TGTGCCAGTAGTATAGCGGGAGGACTAGCGGGTGACGATGAGCAGTTCTTC
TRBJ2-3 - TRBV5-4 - CASSLARDTQYF TGTGCCAGCAGCTTGGCCAGGGATACGCAGTATTTT
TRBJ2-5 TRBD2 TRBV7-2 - CASRRTSGYQETQYF TGTGCCAGCCGCAGGACTAGCGGCTACCAAGAGACCCAGTACTTC
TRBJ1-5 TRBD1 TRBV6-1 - CASSERTGGESNQPQHF TGTGCCAGCAGTGAGCGGACAGGGGGCGAGAGCAATCAGCCCCAGCATTTT
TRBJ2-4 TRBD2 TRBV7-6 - CASSPGGETSGSSAKNIQYF TGTGCCAGCAGCCCCGGTGGAGAGACTAGCGGGAGTTCTGCCAAAAACATTCAGTACTTC
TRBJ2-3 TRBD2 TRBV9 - CASSSRTSGTPDTQYF TGTGCCAGCAGCTCCCGGACTAGCGGGACTCCAGATACGCAGTATTTT
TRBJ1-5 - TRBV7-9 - CASSLVAGKPQHF TGTGCCAGCAGCTTAGTAGCTGGTAAGCCCCAGCATTTT
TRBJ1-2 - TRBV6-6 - CVSSYSDSSYGYTF TGTGTCAGCAGTTATAGTGACTCAAGTTATGGCTACACCTTC
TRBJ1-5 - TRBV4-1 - CASSQDEGGDQPQHF TGCGCCAGCAGCCAAGATGAGGGAGGGGATCAGCCCCAGCATTTT
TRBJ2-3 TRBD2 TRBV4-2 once CASSQGLAGGPSTDTQYF TGTGCCAGCAGCCAAGGACTAGCGGGAGGGCCCTCCACAGATACGCAGTATTTT
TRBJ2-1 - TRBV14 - CASSLWGARGNEQFF TGTGCCAGCAGCCTATGGGGCGCCCGTGGCAATGAGCAGTTCTTC
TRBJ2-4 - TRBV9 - CASSVGGGAENIQYF TGTGCCAGCAGCGTAGGAGGAGGGGCTGAAAACATTCAGTACTTC
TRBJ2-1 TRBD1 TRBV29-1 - CTYIRDSRYNEQFF TGCACCTATATCCGGGACAGTCGCTACAATGAGCAGTTCTTC
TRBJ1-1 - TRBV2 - CASSGSVVNTEAFF TGTGCCAGCAGTGGGAGTGTAGTGAACACTGAAGCTTTCTTT
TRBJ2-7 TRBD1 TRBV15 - CATSGPGQFRRQYF TGTGCCACCAGCGGTCCGGGACAGTTCAGGAGGCAGTACTTC
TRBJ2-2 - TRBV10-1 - CASSEGRGRAEENTGELFF TGCGCCAGCAGTGAGGGTAGGGGGAGGGCCGAAGAGAACACCGGGGAGCTGTTTTTT
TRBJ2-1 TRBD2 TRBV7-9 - CASSSPRTSFNEQFF TGTGCCAGCAGCTCACCTCGGACTAGCTTTAATGAGCAGTTCTTC
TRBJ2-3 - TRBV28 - CASSSLRLVSRTDTQYF TGTGCCAGCAGCTCCCTCCGACTAGTAAGTAGGACAGATACGCAGTATTTT
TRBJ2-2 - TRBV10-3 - CAISERQEAGELFF TGTGCCATCAGTGAGCGGCAAGAGGCCGGGGAGCTGTTTTTT
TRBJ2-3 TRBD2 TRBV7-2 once CASSSIAGVADTQYF TGTGCCAGCAGCTCCATAGCGGGGGTGGCAGATACGCAGTATTTT
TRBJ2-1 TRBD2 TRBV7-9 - CASSPLVAGLRYNEQFF TGTGCCAGCAGCCCCCTAGTAGCGGGGCTACGTTACAATGAGCAGTTCTTC
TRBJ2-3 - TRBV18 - CASSEDYTDTQYF TGTGCCAGCTCAGAGGACTACACAGATACGCAGTATTTT
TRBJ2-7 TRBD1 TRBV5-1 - CASSLTPTGEGEQYF TGCGCCAGCAGCCTGACCCCGACAGGGGAAGGCGAGCAGTACTTC
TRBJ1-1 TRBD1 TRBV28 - CASSLLPGGPEAFF TGTGCCAGCAGTTTACTTCCAGGGGGCCCTGAAGCTTTCTTT
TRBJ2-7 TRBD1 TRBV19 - CASRGQGAREQYF TGTGCCAGTAGGGGACAGGGGGCAAGGGAGCAGTACTTC
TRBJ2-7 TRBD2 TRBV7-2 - CASSPSSGSYEQYF TGTGCCAGCAGCCCCTCAAGCGGGAGTTACGAGCAGTACTTC
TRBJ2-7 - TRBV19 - CASSIAQGGEQYF TGTGCCAGTAGTATTGCACAGGGCGGCGAGCAGTACTTC
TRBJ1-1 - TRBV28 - CASSFRGTYTEAFF TGTGCCAGCAGTTTTCGGGGGACCTACACTGAAGCTTTCTTT
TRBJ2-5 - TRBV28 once CASSSGLMQETQYF TGTGCCAGCAGTTCGGGACTCATGCAAGAGACCCAGTACTTC
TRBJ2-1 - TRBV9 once CASSRGTIGRGEQFF TGTGCCAGCAGCAGGGGGACTATAGGTAGGGGTGAGCAGTTCTTC
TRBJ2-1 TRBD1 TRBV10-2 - CASSGDRDNEQFF TGCGCCAGCAGTGGGGACAGGGACAATGAGCAGTTCTTC
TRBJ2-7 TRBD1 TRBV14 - CASSQTGTGGAQNPYEQYF TGTGCCAGCAGCCAAACCGGGACAGGGGGCGCTCAAAATCCCTACGAGCAGTACTTC
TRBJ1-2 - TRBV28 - CASSREVAREVGGYTF TGTGCCAGCAGCCGCGAGGTGGCCAGGGAAGTTGGTGGCTACACCTTC
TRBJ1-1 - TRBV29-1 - CSVRRDTKNTEAFF TGCAGCGTCAGACGGGACACAAAGAACACTGAAGCTTTCTTT
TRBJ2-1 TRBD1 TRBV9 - CASSVFGTGDNEQFF TGTGCCAGCAGCGTATTCGGGACAGGTGACAATGAGCAGTTCTTC
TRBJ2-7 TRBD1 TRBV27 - CASSFGTGVYEQYF TGTGCCAGCAGTTTCGGGACAGGGGTCTACGAGCAGTACTTC
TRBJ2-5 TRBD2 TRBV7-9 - CASSPEFSGRRETQYF TGTGCCAGCAGCCCTGAATTTAGCGGGAGACGAGAGACCCAGTACTTC
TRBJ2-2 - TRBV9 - CASSPSWGLSSHPGELFF TGTGCCAGCAGCCCATCATGGGGCCTGTCCTCCCACCCCGGGGAGCTGTTTTTT
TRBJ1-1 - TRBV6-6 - CASSYPYGTEAFF TGTGCCAGCAGTTACCCCTACGGCACTGAAGCTTTCTTT
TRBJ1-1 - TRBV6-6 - CASTLATEAFF TGTGCCAGCACCTTGGCCACTGAAGCTTTCTTT
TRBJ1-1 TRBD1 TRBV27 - CASSLSRTGITEAFF TGTGCCAGCAGTTTATCCCGGACAGGAATTACTGAAGCTTTCTTT
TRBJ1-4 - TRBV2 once CASSVGPAEKLFF TGTGCCAGCAGTGTTGGGCCAGCTGAAAAACTGTTTTTT
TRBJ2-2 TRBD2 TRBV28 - CASSPGREAGELFF TGTGCCAGCAGCCCGGGGAGGGAGGCCGGGGAGCTGTTTTTT
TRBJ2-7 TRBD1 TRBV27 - CASQTGLGSEQYF TGTGCCAGCCAGACAGGGTTGGGCAGCGAGCAGTACTTC
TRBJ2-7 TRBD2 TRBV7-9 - CASSFGKTGTSGYEQYF TGTGCCAGCAGCTTTGGGAAAACCGGGACTAGCGGCTACGAGCAGTACTTC
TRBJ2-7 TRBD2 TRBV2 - CASRSSLAGPSPYEQYF TGTGCCAGCAGGTCCTCCTTAGCGGGACCTAGTCCCTACGAGCAGTACTTC
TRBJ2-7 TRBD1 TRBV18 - CASSLAGQGDEQYF TGTGCCAGCTCACTTGCGGGACAGGGGGACGAGCAGTACTTC
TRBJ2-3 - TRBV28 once CASSPKTATWEDTQYF TGTGCCAGCAGTCCCAAGACAGCGACTTGGGAAGATACGCAGTATTTT
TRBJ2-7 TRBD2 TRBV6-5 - CASSLGLAGPYEQYF TGTGCCAGCAGTTTGGGACTAGCGGGACCCTACGAGCAGTACTTC
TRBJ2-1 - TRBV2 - CASREVGQVYNEQFF TGTGCCAGCAGGGAAGTGGGGCAGGTTTACAATGAGCAGTTCTTC
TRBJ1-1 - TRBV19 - CASSIDLAGANTEAFF TGTGCCAGTAGTATAGATCTAGCAGGGGCGAACACTGAAGCTTTCTTT
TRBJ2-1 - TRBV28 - CASSLLSFNEQFF TGTGCCAGCAGTTTATTGTCCTTCAATGAGCAGTTCTTC
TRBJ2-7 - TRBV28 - CASSQRRTGSTYEQYF TGTGCCAGCAGTCAACGAAGAACCGGGTCCACCTACGAGCAGTACTTC
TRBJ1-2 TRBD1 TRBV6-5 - CASNQQGGGSGYTF TGTGCCAGCAACCAACAGGGGGGAGGGAGTGGCTACACCTTC
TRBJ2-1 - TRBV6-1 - CASRATSGLSNEQFF TGTGCCAGCAGGGCCACAAGCGGTTTAAGCAATGAGCAGTTCTTC
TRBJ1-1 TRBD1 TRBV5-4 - CASSLGWTGNTEAFF TGTGCCAGCAGCTTGGGATGGACAGGGAACACTGAAGCTTTCTTT
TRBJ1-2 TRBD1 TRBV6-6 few CASSGFPDRFYGYTF TGTGCCAGCAGTGGATTTCCGGACAGGTTCTATGGCTACACCTTC
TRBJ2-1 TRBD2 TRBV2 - CASSPISGRETYNEQFF TGTGCCAGCAGTCCCATTAGCGGGAGAGAAACCTACAATGAGCAGTTCTTC